The next 14 T cell receptor beta chains were all read from a single sample in a study of T cells in Graves' hyperthyroidism and ophthalmopathy. From RNA transcripts, TCR beta CDR3 regions were amplified. Initially, a first-round RT-PCR of the TCR CDR3 employed the HTBI primer set. MiXCR, run by TCRdb on the multiplex PCR reads, gives a single entry per CDR3 protein. The sample includes a few hundred thousand distinct CDR3 sequences, around 15% seen only once; the top ten take under 3.5%. Specimen: blood. The receptors stem from a woman between 35 and 50 years old with Graves' ophthalmopathy.

The chain combines TRBV29-1 with TRBJ2-7; D possibly corresponds to TRBD2 (6 bases). Per germline, CDR1 SQVTM and CDR2 ANQGSEA. The CDR3 has 14 amino acids. V lost 0 bases and J lost 2, with 11 bases in between. CDR3 DNA: TGCAGCGTTGAAGATCGGGACTTCCCCTACGAGCAGTACTTC. Translating it yields CSVEDRDFPYEQYF.

This clonotype was recorded a few times. This sequence joins TRBV10-2 and TRBJ2-3, with a weak D call TRBD2 (6 bases). The CDR3 is made up of 15 amino acids. Germline CDR1 WSHSY, CDR2 SAAADI. V was cut by 6 bases and J by 0 bases, with 13 bases left in between. The CDR3 spells CASRTTSSSTDTQYF. DNA for the CDR3: TGCGCCAGCAGGACTACTAGCAGTAGCACAGATACGCAGTATTTT.

Worth noting for this clonotype: This may be a read error, as it is one base from a much larger clone. The V and J genes are TRBV6-2 or TRBV6-3 and TRBJ1-1; D gene uncertain. The CDR3 covers 14 residues. V lost 5 bases and J 5 bases, leaving 15 bases between the germline ends. The V gene's germline CDR1 is MNHEY and CDR2 SVGEGT. The CDR3 here is CASSVTPVRTEAFF. The CDR3 DNA reads as TGTGCCAGCAGTGTGACTCCGGTTCGGACTGAAGCTTTCTTT.

At least ten counts were recorded for this clonotype. This chain uses TRBV13 with TRBJ1-2, with D perhaps TRBD1 (5 bases). The CDR3 loop spans 14 amino acids. The germline V gene encodes CDR1 PRHDT and CDR2 FYEKMQ (reference sequence). Trimming took 0 bases from V and 5 from J, leaving 10 bases between them. CDR3 loop: CASSLGVEGYGYTF. DNA for the CDR3: TGTGCCAGCAGCTTAGGCGTGGAGGGGTATGGCTACACCTTC.

The chain combines TRBV18 with TRBJ1-3, with a tentative D call TRBD1 (5 bases). The length of the CDR3 is 16 residues. Germline lookup yields CDR1 KGHSH and CDR2 LQKENI. The V and J ends lost 5 bases and 0 bases respectively, with 14 bases between them. CDR3 sequence: CASSTGTPSSGNTIYF. The CDR3 bases are TGTGCCAGCTCAACCGGGACTCCGAGCTCTGGAAACACCATATATTTT. Complete variable domain (other parts from reference TRBV18 and TRBJ1-3): NAGVMQNPRHLVRRRGQEARLRCSPMKGHSHVYWYRQLPEEGLKFMVYLQKENIIDESGMPKERFSAEFPKEGPSILRIQQVVRGDSAAYFCASSTGTPSSGNTIYFGEGSWLTVV.

The rearrangement links TRBV12-3 or TRBV12-4 to TRBJ1-5; D unclear. Trimming took off 7 bases at V and 9 bases at J, with 16 bases between the two ends. This CDR3 has 13 residues. For the CDR3, the DNA is TGTGCCAGCATGGTTGTTGGAACTTCGCCCCAGCATTTT. This translates into CASMVVGTSPQHF.

The V gene is TRBV20-1, the J gene TRBJ2-7; 11 bases map to TRBD2. The J segment lost 5 bases and the V segment lost 8 bases, leaving 8 bases of the junction unmatched. Germline values: CDR1 DFQATT, CDR2 SNEGSKA (reference sequence). CDR3 length: 13 residues. The CDR3 reads CSCSGRAFDEQYF. DNA of the CDR3: TGCAGTTGTAGCGGGAGGGCTTTCGACGAGCAGTACTTC.

V is TRBV5-1 and J is TRBJ2-2; TRBD1 aligns across 10 bases. The V and J ends lost 4 bases and 6 bases, in that order; junction bases with no gene match: 15. This CDR3 comprises 18 residues. Germline lookup yields CDR1 SGHRS and CDR2 YFSETQ. CDR3 sequence reads: CASSTKHAGQGSAGELFF. The CDR3 DNA sequence: TGCGCCAGCAGCACTAAGCACGCGGGACAGGGGAGCGCCGGGGAGCTGTTTTTT. The full variable domain, completed using reference TRBV5-1 and TRBJ2-2, is KAGVTQTPRYLIKTRGQQVTLSCSPISGHRSVSWYQQTPGQGLQFLFEYFSETQRNKGNFPGRFSGRQFSNSRSEMNVSTLELGDSALYLCASSTKHAGQGSAGELFFGEGSRLTVL.

This chain uses TRBV20-1 with TRBJ2-7, with 11 bases fitting TRBD2. Germline V gene lookup returns CDR1 DFQATT and CDR2 SNEGSKA (reference sequence). CDR3 length: 16 amino acids. V lost 2 bases to trimming and J lost 1 base; unmatched junction nucleotides: 7. CDR3 residues: CSARPHSGRVSYEQYF. The CDR3 DNA sequence: TGCAGTGCTAGACCGCATAGCGGGAGGGTATCCTACGAGCAGTACTTC.

This clonotype has more than one count but fewer than ten. The chain uses TRBV16 and TRBJ1-2, with 7 bases that match TRBD1. Unmatched junction bases numbered 12, after V lost 0 bases and J lost 5 bases. Per the germline V gene, CDR1 is KGHSY and CDR2 is FQNENV. CDR3 length equals 17 residues. CDR3 region: CASSQSPPGQRVYGYTF. Written as DNA, the CDR3 is TGTGCCAGCAGCCAATCCCCCCCGGGACAGAGGGTTTATGGCTACACCTTC.

In its sample, this clonotype was seen many times. V and J are TRBV2 and TRBJ2-4; 10 nucleotides align to TRBD2. CDR1 SNHLY and CDR2 FYNNEI come from the germline V gene. This CDR3 is 16 amino acids long. J was trimmed by 4 bases and V by 6 bases; bases with no gene match: 9. CDR3 loop: CASRSPTSGVKNIQYF. In DNA form, the CDR3 reads TGTGCCAGCAGATCACCTACTAGCGGGGTGAAAAACATTCAGTACTTC.

V is TRBV3-1 and J is TRBJ2-7, with 9 positions matching TRBD2. This CDR3 is built from 14 residues. Germline V gene lookup returns CDR1 LGHDT and CDR2 YNNKEL (reference sequence). Unmatched junction bases numbered 4, after V lost 5 bases and J lost 2 bases. DNA of the CDR3: TGTGCCAGCAGCGAAGCGGGAGGTACCTACGAGCAGTACTTC. This translates into CASSEAGGTYEQYF.

This clonotype appeared a few times. The chain links TRBV6-1 to TRBJ2-1; TRBD1 aligns across 7 bases. Unmatched junction bases numbered 8, after V lost 6 bases and J lost 3 bases. The CDR3 loop spans 15 amino acids. Germline CDR1 is MNHNS and CDR2 is SASEGT. The CDR3 sequence is CASRPRGSFYNEQFF. In nucleotides, the CDR3 is TGTGCCAGCAGGCCCAGGGGGTCCTTCTACAATGAGCAGTTCTTC.

This clonotype was detected ten times or more. The chain joins TRBV2 to TRBJ2-1, with TRBD2 matching 11 bases. Germline CDR1 SNHLY, CDR2 FYNNEI. The trim removed 0 bases at V and 12 bases at J, leaving 10 bases unmatched. CDR3 length equals 16 residues. In DNA form, the CDR3 reads TGTGCCAGCAGTGAAGCTAGGTCTAGCGGGAGGTCGGGGCAGTTCTTC. Its translation is CASSEARSSGRSGQFF.